The rows below give T cell receptor beta chains drawn from one sample of a study of human thymus T cells. Only in-frame clones appear in the TCRdb table, and some are missing; sequencing was by immunoSEQ multiplex PCR. Of more than 70,000 clones in the sample, roughly 96% are singletons; the top ten hold just over 0.03%. The sample taken for sequencing was thymus tissue. The receptors derive from a boy in the first two years of life with a congenital heart defect but otherwise immunologically healthy. The CDR3 runs from the conserved cysteine through the conserved F or W. The order of the fields is J gene, clone size, D gene, V gene, CDR3 DNA, CDR3 protein. The D gene is left open where the match is weak. The listing skips clone size in some rows; elsewhere it reads once, few, many or a size class.

TRBJ1-2	NA	NA	TRBV27	TGTGCCAGCAGTTTAGATTTCCAGCCTTCGATCTATGGCTACACCTTC	CASSLDFQPSIYGYTF
TRBJ1-1	NA	NA	TRBV28	TGTGCCAGCAGGGAGCCTACCGGGCCGAGCAACACTGAAGCTTTCTTT	CASREPTGPSNTEAFF
TRBJ2-5	NA	TRBD2	TRBV14	TGTGCCAGCAGCCAAGACAGGCTAGCGGGAGAGGCGTTGGAAGAGACCCAGTACTTC	CASSQDRLAGEALEETQYF
TRBJ2-7	NA	NA	TRBV14	TGTGCCAGCAGCCAAGGAAGGGGTAAATCCTACGAGCAGTACTTC	CASSQGRGKSYEQYF
TRBJ2-1	NA	NA	TRBV5-4	TGTGCCAGCAGCCCGACAGGTCCCACCGAGGGGAATGAGCAGTTCTTC	CASSPTGPTEGNEQFF
TRBJ2-1	NA	NA	TRBV29-1	TGCAGCGTTGAAGATATCGAGACAGCGTCGTACAATGAGCAGTTCTTC	CSVEDIETASYNEQFF
TRBJ2-7	NA	NA	TRBV25-1	TGTGCCAGCAGTAAGAAGGGACACAGGAATTCCTACGAGCAGTACTTC	CASSKKGHRNSYEQYF
TRBJ1-5	NA	NA	TRBV18	TGTGCCAGCTCACCCCACCCCGGACGGGGCAATCAGCCCCAGCATTTT	CASSPHPGRGNQPQHF
TRBJ2-7	NA	TRBD1	TRBV7-9	TGTGCCAGCAGCCTGGACAGGGACCCCTACGAGCAGTACTTC	CASSLDRDPYEQYF
TRBJ2-5	NA	TRBD2	TRBV6-5	TGTGCCAGTAGAATAGCGGGGGGAAGGGAAGAGACCCAGTACTTC	CASRIAGGREETQYF
TRBJ1-1	NA	NA	TRBV28	TGTGCCAGCACCTCCCCAGTGGACAGAGCCCGGAACACTGAAGCTTTCTTT	CASTSPVDRARNTEAFF
TRBJ2-5	NA	NA	TRBV6-5	TGTGCCAGCAACAACGCAAGGGGGGACCAAGAGACCCAGTACTTC	CASNNARGDQETQYF
TRBJ2-7	once	TRBD2	TRBV28	TGTGCCAGCAGTTTCGAATTGGTAGCGGGACACCGAGCCTACGAGCAGTACTTC	CASSFELVAGHRAYEQYF
TRBJ1-5	NA	NA	TRBV19	TGTGCCAGTAGTACGCCTCAGGGAAAAGGCAATCAGCCCCAGCATTTT	CASSTPQGKGNQPQHF
TRBJ2-3	NA	NA	TRBV4-3	TGCGCCAGCAGCCAAGATGAGGGATTCACAGATACGCAGTATTTT	CASSQDEGFTDTQYF
TRBJ2-4	NA	NA	TRBV12-2	TGTGCACCCGAGGTAGCCAAAAACATTCAGTACTTC	CAPEVAKNIQYF
TRBJ2-3	NA	TRBD2	TRBV11-2	TGTGCCAGCAGCTCAATCACTAGGGCTAGCGGGAGTCACACAGATACGCAGTATTTT	CASSSITRASGSHTDTQYF
TRBJ2-7	NA	NA	TRBV20-1	TGCAGTGCTAGAAGGGGCTACGAGCAGTACTTC	CSARRGYEQYF
TRBJ1-1	once	TRBD1	TRBV19	TGTGCCAGTAGTCCGGGGACAGGTATGAACACTGAAGCTTTCTTT	CASSPGTGMNTEAFF
TRBJ1-2	NA	TRBD1	TRBV11-2	TGTGCCAGCAGCTTTGGCGCGGGACAGGGATCGGAAGGCTACACCTTC	CASSFGAGQGSEGYTF
TRBJ1-2	NA	TRBD1	TRBV7-9	TGTGCCAGCAGCTTAGTACCCCAGGGGGACAGCTATGGCTACACCTTC	CASSLVPQGDSYGYTF
TRBJ2-1	NA	TRBD1	TRBV5-6	TGTGCCAGCAGTTCCCGACAGGGCCCCGTGGATGAGCAGTTCTTC	CASSSRQGPVDEQFF
TRBJ2-5	NA	TRBD2	TRBV19	TGTGCCAGTAGTATACCCTCGGGCGCGGGGGGGCGGTGGACCCAGTACTTC	CASSIPSGAGGRWTQYF
TRBJ1-4	NA	TRBD1	TRBV27	TGTGCCAGCAGTGACAGGGGGCTAAATCCAACTAATGAAAAACTGTTTTTT	CASSDRGLNPTNEKLFF
TRBJ2-6	NA	NA	TRBV19	TGTGCCAGTAGTATGCAGGGGAGTCAGTCTGGGGCCAACGTCCTGACTTTC	CASSMQGSQSGANVLTF
TRBJ2-1	NA	TRBD2	TRBV18	TGTGCCAGCTCACCCAGACTAGCGATTAACAATGAGCAGTTCTTC	CASSPRLAINNEQFF
TRBJ1-2	once	NA	TRBV7-8	TGTGCCAGCAGCTTAGTCCCAGGGGAAGACTATGGCTACACCTTC	CASSLVPGEDYGYTF
TRBJ2-7	NA	TRBD2	TRBV5-6	TGTGCCAGCAGCTTGGGTAGCGGGAGTTCCTACGAGCAGTACTTC	CASSLGSGSSYEQYF
TRBJ1-2	NA	TRBD1	TRBV27	TGTGCCAGCAGTTTACGTCGGACAGGGGTGGGGGGCTACACCTTC	CASSLRRTGVGGYTF
TRBJ1-4	NA	NA	TRBV4-3	TGCGCCAGCAGCCAAGCAGGGAGGGTGTTTTTT	CASSQAGRVFF
TRBJ1-6	NA	NA	TRBV5-8	TGTGCCAGCAGCTTGGGGGTCGGGGAGATGGCTAATTCACCCCTCCACTTT	CASSLGVGEMANSPLHF
TRBJ2-3	NA	TRBD2	TRBV7-2	TGTGCCAGCAGCTTAACCCGGACTAGCGGGGGGACCACAGATACGCAGTATTTT	CASSLTRTSGGTTDTQYF
TRBJ1-3	NA	NA	TRBV27	TGTGCCAGCAGTTCCCGTCACAGCGCAAGCTCTGGAAACACCATATATTTT	CASSSRHSASSGNTIYF
TRBJ2-2	NA	NA	TRBV10-2	TGCGCCAGCAGTGAGTCGGGCAGGGGCAACACCGGGGAGCTGTTTTTT	CASSESGRGNTGELFF
TRBJ2-3	NA	NA	TRBV4-1	TGCGCCAGCAGCCAAGGGGGCCTCACAGATACGCAGTATTTT	CASSQGGLTDTQYF